This T cell receptor beta chain was sequenced for a study of CD8 T cells in Susac syndrome. Whole-study findings and limits: As the study acknowledged, the number of individuals in its TCR sequencing and HLA analysis was relatively small.

Those who served as multiple sclerosis controls were treatment-naive patients with stable or active relapsing-remitting disease. Bulk CD8+ and CD4+ cells came from magnetic negative isolation; CD8+ TEMRA by FACS. From germline, CDR1 is SQVTM and CDR2 ANQGSEA. This CDR3 is 14 amino acids long. Trimming pared 3 bases from V and 3 bases from J, leaving 15 bases between. Comments on this clonotype: The target antigen is unknown.

RNA amounts of about 0.5 to 1 ug underwent reverse transcription with random hexamers. The CDR3 of TCR beta was amplified by immunoSEQ multiplex PCR across 54 Vbeta and 13 Jbeta. TCRdb independently ran MiXCR on the immunoSEQ multiplex PCR reads; one entry per CDR3 protein. The table lists tens of thousands of distinct CDR3 sequences, about 95% of them singletons. The chain carries TRBV29-1 and TRBJ2-7; D remains unclear. This TCR was sampled from a human donor with multiple sclerosis. The sequenced material came from CD8+ T cells from PBMCs. CDR3 sequence (DNA): TGCAGCGTTGAGACCCCGAACGCGGTCTACGAGCAGTACTTC. This translates into CSVETPNAVYEQYF.